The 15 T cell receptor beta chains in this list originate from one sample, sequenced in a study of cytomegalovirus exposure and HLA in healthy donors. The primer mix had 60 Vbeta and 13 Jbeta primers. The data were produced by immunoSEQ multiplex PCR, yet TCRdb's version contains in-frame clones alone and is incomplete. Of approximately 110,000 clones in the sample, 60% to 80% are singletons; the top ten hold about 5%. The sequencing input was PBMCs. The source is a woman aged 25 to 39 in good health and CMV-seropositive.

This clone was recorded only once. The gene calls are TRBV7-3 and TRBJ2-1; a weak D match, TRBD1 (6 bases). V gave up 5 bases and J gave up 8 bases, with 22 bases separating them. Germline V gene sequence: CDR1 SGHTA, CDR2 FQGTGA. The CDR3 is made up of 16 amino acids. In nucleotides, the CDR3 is TGTGCCAGCAGCGCACCCGGGACATCAGGCTTCGATGAGCAGTTCTTC. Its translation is CASSAPGTSGFDEQFF. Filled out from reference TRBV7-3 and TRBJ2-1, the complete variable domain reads GAGVSQTPSNKVTEKGKYVELRCDPISGHTALYWYRQSLGQGPEFLIYFQGTGAADDSGLPNDRFFAVRPEGSVSTLKIQRTERGDSAVYLCASSAPGTSGFDEQFFGPGTRLTVL.

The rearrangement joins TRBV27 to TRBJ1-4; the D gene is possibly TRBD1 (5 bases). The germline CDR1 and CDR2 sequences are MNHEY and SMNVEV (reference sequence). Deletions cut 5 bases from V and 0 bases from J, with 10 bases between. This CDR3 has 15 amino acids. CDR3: CASSPGHPTNEKLFF. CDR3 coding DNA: TGTGCCAGCAGTCCCGGACACCCAACTAATGAAAAACTGTTTTTT.

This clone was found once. CDR3 DNA sequence: TGCGCCAGCAGCCGCGGCCGGGACAGATACAGAGAGACCCAGTACTTC. Protein product: CASSRGRDRYRETQYF. This chain connects TRBV5-1 to TRBJ2-5, with 7 bases fitting TRBD1. Germline loops: CDR1 SGHRS, CDR2 YFSETQ. The CDR3 length is 16 residues. J gave up 4 bases and V 4 bases, and 13 bases lay outside the gene matches. Full variable domain (outside the CDR3, taken from reference TRBV5-1 and TRBJ2-5): KAGVTQTPRYLIKTRGQQVTLSCSPISGHRSVSWYQQTPGQGLQFLFEYFSETQRNKGNFPGRFSGRQFSNSRSEMNVSTLELGDSALYLCASSRGRDRYRETQYFGPGTRLLVL.

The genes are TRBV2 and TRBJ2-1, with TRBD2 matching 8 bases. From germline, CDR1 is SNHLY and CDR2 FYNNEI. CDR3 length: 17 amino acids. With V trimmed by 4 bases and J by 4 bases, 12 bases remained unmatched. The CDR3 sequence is CASSGVAGNYYYNEQFF. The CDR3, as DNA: TGTGCCAGCAGTGGGGTAGCGGGAAATTACTATTACAATGAGCAGTTCTTC.

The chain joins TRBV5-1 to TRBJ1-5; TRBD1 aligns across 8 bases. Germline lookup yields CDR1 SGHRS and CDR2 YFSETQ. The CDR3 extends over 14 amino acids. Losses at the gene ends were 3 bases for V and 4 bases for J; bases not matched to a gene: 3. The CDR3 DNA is TGCGCCAGCAGCTCTGGACAGGGTAATCAGCCCCAGCATTTT. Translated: CASSSGQGNQPQHF.

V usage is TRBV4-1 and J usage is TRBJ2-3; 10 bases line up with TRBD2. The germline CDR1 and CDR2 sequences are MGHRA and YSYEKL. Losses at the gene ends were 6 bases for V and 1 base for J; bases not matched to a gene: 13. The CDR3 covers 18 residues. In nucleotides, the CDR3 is TGCGCCAGCAGACCCCTTACAAAGCGGGGGGGCGGCACAGATACGCAGTATTTT. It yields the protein CASRPLTKRGGGTDTQYF.

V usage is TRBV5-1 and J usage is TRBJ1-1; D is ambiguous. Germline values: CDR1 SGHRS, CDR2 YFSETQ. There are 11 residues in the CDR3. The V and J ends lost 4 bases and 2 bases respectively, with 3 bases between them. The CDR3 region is CASSLNTEAFF. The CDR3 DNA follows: TGCGCCAGCAGCCTAAACACTGAAGCTTTCTTT.

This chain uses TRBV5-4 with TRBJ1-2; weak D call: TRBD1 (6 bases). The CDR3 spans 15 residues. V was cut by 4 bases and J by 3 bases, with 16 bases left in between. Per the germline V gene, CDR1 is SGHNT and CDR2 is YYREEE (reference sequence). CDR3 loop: CASSPAPGVHYGYTF. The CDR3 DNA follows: TGTGCCAGCAGCCCCGCGCCAGGGGTTCACTATGGCTACACCTTC. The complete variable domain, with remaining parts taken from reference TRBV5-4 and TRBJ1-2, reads ETGVTQSPTHLIKTRGQQVTLRCSSQSGHNTVSWYQQALGQGPQFIFQYYREEENGRGNFPPRFSGLQFPNYSSELNVNALELDDSALYLCASSPAPGVHYGYTFGSGTRLTVV.

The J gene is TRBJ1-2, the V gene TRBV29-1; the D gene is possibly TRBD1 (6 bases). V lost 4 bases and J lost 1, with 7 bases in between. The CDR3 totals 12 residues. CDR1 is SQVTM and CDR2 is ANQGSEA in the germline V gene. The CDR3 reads CSVGTVNYGYTF. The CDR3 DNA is TGCAGCGTTGGGACAGTTAACTATGGCTACACCTTC.

CDR3 sequence reads: CASSYQGQSNSPLHF. In DNA, the CDR3 is TGTGCCAGCAGTTACCAAGGACAGTCCAATTCACCCCTCCACTTT. The chain joins TRBV6-6 to TRBJ1-6; D possibly corresponds to TRBD1 (6 bases). Trimming removed 2 bases from V and 7 bases from J, with 12 bases in between. Germline V gene data show CDR1 as MNHNY and CDR2 as SVGAGI (reference sequence). CDR3 length: 15 residues.

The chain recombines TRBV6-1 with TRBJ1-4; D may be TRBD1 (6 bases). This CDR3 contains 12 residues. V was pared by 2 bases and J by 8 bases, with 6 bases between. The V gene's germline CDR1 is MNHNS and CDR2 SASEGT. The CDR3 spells CASSETGEKLFF. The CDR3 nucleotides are TGTGCCAGCAGTGAAACAGGGGAAAAACTGTTTTTT.

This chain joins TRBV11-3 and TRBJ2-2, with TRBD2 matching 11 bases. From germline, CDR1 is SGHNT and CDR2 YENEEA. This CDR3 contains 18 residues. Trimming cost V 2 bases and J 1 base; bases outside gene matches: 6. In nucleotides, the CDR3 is TGTGCCAGCAGCTTAAACCCAGGACTAGCGGGGAACACCGGGGAGCTGTTTTTT. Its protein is CASSLNPGLAGNTGELFF.

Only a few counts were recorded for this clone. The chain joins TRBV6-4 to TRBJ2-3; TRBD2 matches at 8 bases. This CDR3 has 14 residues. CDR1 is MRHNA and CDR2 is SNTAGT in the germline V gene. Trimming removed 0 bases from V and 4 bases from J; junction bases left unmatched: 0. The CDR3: CASSDSSGADTQYF. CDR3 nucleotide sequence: TGTGCCAGCAGTGACTCTAGCGGGGCAGATACGCAGTATTTT.

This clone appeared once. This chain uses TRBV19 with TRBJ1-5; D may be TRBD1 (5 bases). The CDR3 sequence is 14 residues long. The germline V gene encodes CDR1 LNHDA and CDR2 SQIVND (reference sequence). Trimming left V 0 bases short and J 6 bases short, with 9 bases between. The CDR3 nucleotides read TGTGCCAGTAGTATAGATGGGGGGGGTCAGCCCCAGCATTTT. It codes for CASSIDGGGQPQHF.

The CDR3 loop is CASTLDGTNEKLFF. For the CDR3, the DNA is TGTGCCAGTACCTTAGACGGGACTAATGAAAAACTGTTTTTT. The rearrangement uses TRBV19 and TRBJ1-4; no clear D. CDR1 LNHDA and CDR2 SQIVND come from the germline V gene (reference sequence). The length of the CDR3 is 14 residues. V lost 7 bases and J 2 bases, leaving 11 bases between the germline ends.